This T cell receptor beta chain was profiled in a study of identical twins. Findings of the study overall: Abundant beta clonotypes from cord blood had fewer insertions, unlike memory repertoires, which showed none.

This clonotype was detected a few times. The antigen is not known. One entry per CDR3 protein results from TCRdb running MiXCR on the 5' RACE reads. The sample lists 200,000 to 250,000 distinct CDR3 sequences; 6.5% were seen once. Another study also made use of these data, one on T cells expressing NK-cell markers. That source notes: Among the eight sequenced donors, seven tested HCMV-seropositive and one tested seronegative.

The receptor's source is a woman between 18 and 29 years old in good health. The sequencing input was CD8+ T cells sorted from blood.

The CDR3 is CASRPSGIRTDTQYF. CDR3 nucleotides: TGTGCCAGCCGACCTAGCGGGATACGCACAGATACGCAGTATTTT. V gene TRBV13 combines with J gene TRBJ2-3; TRBD2 matches at 9 bases. The V gene end was trimmed by 8 bases and the J gene end by 1 base; junction bases not matched to a gene: 7. The CDR3 sequence is 15 residues long. Germline V CDR1 and CDR2: PRHDT, FYEKMQ (reference sequence).